This entry concerns a single TCR beta chain. The data stem from a study of blood T cell repertoires in COVID-19. The overall study: Acute and convalescent COVID-19 specimens originated in the United States, Italy and Spain.

Produced via immunoSEQ multiplex PCR; TCRdb's table is partial and in-frame only. The sample records approximately 300,000 clones, roughly 90% being singletons. CDR1 and CDR2 from the germline V gene are DFQATT and SNEGSKA (reference sequence). V dropped 7 bases and J dropped 5; count of bases not matched to a gene: 4. The CDR3 runs 11 residues. The genes are TRBV20-1 and TRBJ2-7; the match to TRBD1 covers 8 bases. Sequencing used peripheral blood. The receptor was derived from a woman in her thirties with COVID-19, enrolled during active disease. CDR3 DNA sequence: TGCAGTGTCGGACAGGGCCACGAGCAGTACTTC. This sequence encodes CSVGQGHEQYF.